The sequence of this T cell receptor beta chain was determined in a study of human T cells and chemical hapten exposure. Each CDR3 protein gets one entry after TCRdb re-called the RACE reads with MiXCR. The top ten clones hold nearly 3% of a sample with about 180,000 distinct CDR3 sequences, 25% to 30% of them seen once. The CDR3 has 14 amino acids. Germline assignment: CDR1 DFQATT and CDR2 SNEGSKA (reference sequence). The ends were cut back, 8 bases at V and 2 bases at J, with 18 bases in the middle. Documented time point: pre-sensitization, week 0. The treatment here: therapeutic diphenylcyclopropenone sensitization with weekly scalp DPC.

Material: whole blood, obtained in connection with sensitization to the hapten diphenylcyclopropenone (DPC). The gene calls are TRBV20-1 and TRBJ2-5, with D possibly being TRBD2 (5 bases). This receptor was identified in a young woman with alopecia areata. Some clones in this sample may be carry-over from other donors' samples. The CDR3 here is CSSPGGGSQETQYF. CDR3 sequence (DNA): TGCAGTTCGCCAGGAGGCGGTTCACAAGAGACCCAGTACTTC.